The rows below give T cell receptor beta chains drawn from one sample of a study of OX40 agonist ivuxolimab in advanced cancers. The assay was immunoSEQ multiplex PCR, and TCRdb's table has in-frame clones only and misses some. The sample records tens of thousands of clones, about 92% being singletons. This specimen consisted of CD4+ or CD8+ T cells sorted from blood, obtained in a trial of the OX40 agonist ivuxolimab. The receptors were gathered from an adult with an advanced solid tumor such as melanoma, head and neck, liver or kidney cancer. The CDR3 runs from the conserved cysteine through the conserved F or W. The order of the fields is J gene, clone size, V gene, D gene, CDR3 DNA, CDR3 protein. A D gene is named only where the DNA matches it firmly. Size tells how often a clone was seen (once, few, many) or the class of an expanded clone, and some rows leave it out.

TRBJ1-1,NA,TRBV7-6,TRBD1,TGTGCCAGCAGCTTACTTGGGACAGGGACTGAAGCTTTCTTT,CASSLLGTGTEAFF
TRBJ1-1,NA,TRBV27,NA,TGTGCCAGCAGTCCGACAGGTCCCACTGAAGCTTTCTTT,CASSPTGPTEAFF
TRBJ1-3,NA,TRBV4-1,NA,TGCGCCAGCAGCCAAGGAGCAGGGCGTGGTGGAAACACCATATATTTT,CASSQGAGRGGNTIYF
TRBJ2-1,NA,TRBV27,TRBD2,TGTGCCAGCATCGAGCGGGAGGGCTTGAATGAGCAGTTCTTC,CASIEREGLNEQFF
TRBJ1-6,NA,TRBV11-2,NA,TGTGCCAGCAGCTTAGATTTGGGTGGGAATTCACCCCTCCACTTT,CASSLDLGGNSPLHF
TRBJ2-1,few,TRBV7-9,TRBD2,TGTGCCAGCAGCCCCGGACTAGCGGGGGACAATGAGCAGTTCTTC,CASSPGLAGDNEQFF
TRBJ2-7,NA,TRBV6-5,NA,TGTGCCAGCGGGGTCACAGCCCCTAGCGAGCAGTACTTC,CASGVTAPSEQYF
TRBJ1-3,NA,TRBV7-2,TRBD1,TGTGCCAGCAGCCCCCGGGACAGCCCTTGGGACACCATATATTTT,CASSPRDSPWDTIYF
TRBJ1-1,once,TRBV27,TRBD1,TGTGCCAGCAGTTTTGGGACAGGAACGAACACTGAAGCTTTCTTT,CASSFGTGTNTEAFF
TRBJ2-7,NA,TRBV5-6,TRBD1,TGTGCCAGCACCGCGACAGGGGGCTCCCTTACCTACGAGCAGTACTTC,CASTATGGSLTYEQYF
TRBJ2-1,NA,TRBV28,TRBD1,TGTGCCAGCAGTTCATCGACAGGGGGTAAGGTCGATGAGCAGTTCTTC,CASSSSTGGKVDEQFF
TRBJ2-1,NA,TRBV29-1,TRBD2,TGCAGCGCTCCAGGACTAGCGAGGGATGAGCAGTTCTTC,CSAPGLARDEQFF
TRBJ2-7,NA,TRBV19,NA,TGTGCCAGTAGCCCCCTTACCGCCAGGGAGTGCTACGAGCAGTACTTC,CASSPLTARECYEQYF
TRBJ2-1,NA,TRBV2,NA,TGTGCCAGCCTCGATGGGACGTATGAGCAGTTCTTC,CASLDGTYEQFF
TRBJ2-7,NA,TRBV19,NA,TGTGCCAGTAGTCCCGGGACGGGCGCCTACGAGCAGTACTTC,CASSPGTGAYEQYF
TRBJ2-3,NA,TRBV27,NA,TGTGCCAGCAGTTTCGAAGGGGTCGGCGATACGCAGTATTTT,CASSFEGVGDTQYF
TRBJ1-2,NA,TRBV5-1,TRBD1,TGCGCCAGCAGCACGACAGGGGTGAATGGCTACACCTTC,CASSTTGVNGYTF
TRBJ2-7,NA,TRBV19,TRBD1,TGTGCCAGTAGACCCCGGGACAGGCCATCTGAGCAGTACTTC,CASRPRDRPSEQYF
TRBJ1-1,NA,TRBV14,NA,TGTGCCAGCAGCCAAGATTGGAGGGAATTCAGGTGGATGAACACTGAAGCTTTCTTT,CASSQDWREFRWMNTEAFF
TRBJ2-3,NA,TRBV4-3,TRBD2,TGCGCCAGCAGCCAAGAATCTGGGCGAGCGGGATCGGGTGATACGCAGTATTTT,CASSQESGRAGSGDTQYF
TRBJ2-1,NA,TRBV29-1,NA,TGCAGCGCTGGGGGGGCACAGGCCTACAATGAGCAGTTCTTC,CSAGGAQAYNEQFF
TRBJ2-7,NA,TRBV15,NA,TGTGCCACCAGTGCCGGGGGTTGGGCCTACGAGCAGTACTTC,CATSAGGWAYEQYF
TRBJ1-4,NA,TRBV6-5,NA,TGTGCCAGCAGCTATGACACAACCGGGGGGGAAAAACTGTTTTTT,CASSYDTTGGEKLFF
TRBJ2-3,once,TRBV28,NA,TGTGCCAGCACAAAGACGGTTACTAGCACAGATACGCAGTATTTT,CASTKTVTSTDTQYF
TRBJ1-1,NA,TRBV5-4,NA,TGTGCCAGCAGCCCCGCAGTGGGGAACACTGAAGCTTTCTTT,CASSPAVGNTEAFF
TRBJ2-7,NA,TRBV12-5,TRBD1,TGTGCTAGTGGCCCAGATACAGGGGGCTACGAGCAGTACTTC,CASGPDTGGYEQYF
TRBJ2-7,NA,TRBV25-1,NA,TGTGCCAGCAGTGAATTACGCGAGCAGTACTTC,CASSELREQYF
TRBJ2-7,NA,TRBV2,TRBD2,TGTGCCAGCAGTGAAGGTCGGGGACTAGGCTACGAGCAGTACTTC,CASSEGRGLGYEQYF
TRBJ2-6,NA,TRBV5-1,NA,TGCGCCAGTCACCCCGGCTCGGACTCTGGGGCCAACGTCCTGACTTTC,CASHPGSDSGANVLTF
TRBJ1-1,NA,TRBV6-1,NA,TGTGCCAGCAGGACCTCAGGGTGGGCTGAAGCTTTCTTT,CASRTSGWAEAFF
TRBJ1-1,NA,TRBV5-8,TRBD1,TGTGCCAGCAGCTTGGGGACAGGTATGAACACTGAAGCTTTCTTT,CASSLGTGMNTEAFF
TRBJ1-5,NA,TRBV27,NA,TGTGCCAGCAGTTTAGGTAGCAATCAGCCCCAGCATTTT,CASSLGSNQPQHF
TRBJ1-1,NA,TRBV6-6,TRBD1,TGTGCCAGCAGAACCGGACAGGCAGCGTTGAACACTGAAGCTTTCTTT,CASRTGQAALNTEAFF
TRBJ1-3,NA,TRBV7-9,NA,TGTGCCAGCAGCTCCACCTCGGGCGGCAGAGGAAACACCATATATTTT,CASSSTSGGRGNTIYF
TRBJ1-1,NA,TRBV19,NA,TGTGCCAGTAGGGGGTTGTCGGCGGACGAAGCTTTCTTT,CASRGLSADEAFF
TRBJ1-1,few,TRBV15,NA,TGTGCCACCAGCAGAGAAGTCAAGAACACTGAAGCTTTCTTT,CATSREVKNTEAFF
TRBJ1-1,NA,TRBV27,NA,TGTGCCAGCAGTTTATCTCCAGAGATGAACACTGAAGCTTTCTTT,CASSLSPEMNTEAFF
TRBJ2-1,NA,TRBV6-5,TRBD2,TGTGCCAGCAGTTACTTGGGACTAGCGGTTGAGCAGTTCTTC,CASSYLGLAVEQFF
TRBJ2-7,NA,TRBV28,TRBD2,TGTGCCATAGCACAGCGGGAATACACCTACGAGCAGTACTTC,CAIAQREYTYEQYF
TRBJ2-7,NA,TRBV5-4,NA,TGTGCCAGCAGCTTGGTAAACTCCCGCTACGAGCAGTACTTC,CASSLVNSRYEQYF
TRBJ1-1,few,TRBV7-9,NA,TGTGCCAGCGGCAGGGGGAACACTGAAGCTTTCTTT,CASGRGNTEAFF
TRBJ1-6,NA,TRBV6-5,TRBD1,TGTGCCAGCAGACTCGGACAGGGGGATTCACCCCTCCACTTT,CASRLGQGDSPLHF
TRBJ2-1,NA,TRBV27,TRBD2,TGTGCCAGCAGTCCCGGGACTACCAACAATGAGCAGTTCTTC,CASSPGTTNNEQFF
TRBJ2-7,NA,TRBV11-2,TRBD1,TGTGCCAGCAGCTACAGACAGGGTCCTCTCTACGAGCAGTACTTC,CASSYRQGPLYEQYF
TRBJ2-7,once,TRBV28,NA,TGTGCCAGCAGTCCTAGGGCCTCCTACGAGCAGTACTTC,CASSPRASYEQYF
TRBJ2-1,NA,TRBV11-1,NA,TGTGCCAGCAGCTTAGTAGGGTTAGGGTACAATGAGCAGTTCTTC,CASSLVGLGYNEQFF